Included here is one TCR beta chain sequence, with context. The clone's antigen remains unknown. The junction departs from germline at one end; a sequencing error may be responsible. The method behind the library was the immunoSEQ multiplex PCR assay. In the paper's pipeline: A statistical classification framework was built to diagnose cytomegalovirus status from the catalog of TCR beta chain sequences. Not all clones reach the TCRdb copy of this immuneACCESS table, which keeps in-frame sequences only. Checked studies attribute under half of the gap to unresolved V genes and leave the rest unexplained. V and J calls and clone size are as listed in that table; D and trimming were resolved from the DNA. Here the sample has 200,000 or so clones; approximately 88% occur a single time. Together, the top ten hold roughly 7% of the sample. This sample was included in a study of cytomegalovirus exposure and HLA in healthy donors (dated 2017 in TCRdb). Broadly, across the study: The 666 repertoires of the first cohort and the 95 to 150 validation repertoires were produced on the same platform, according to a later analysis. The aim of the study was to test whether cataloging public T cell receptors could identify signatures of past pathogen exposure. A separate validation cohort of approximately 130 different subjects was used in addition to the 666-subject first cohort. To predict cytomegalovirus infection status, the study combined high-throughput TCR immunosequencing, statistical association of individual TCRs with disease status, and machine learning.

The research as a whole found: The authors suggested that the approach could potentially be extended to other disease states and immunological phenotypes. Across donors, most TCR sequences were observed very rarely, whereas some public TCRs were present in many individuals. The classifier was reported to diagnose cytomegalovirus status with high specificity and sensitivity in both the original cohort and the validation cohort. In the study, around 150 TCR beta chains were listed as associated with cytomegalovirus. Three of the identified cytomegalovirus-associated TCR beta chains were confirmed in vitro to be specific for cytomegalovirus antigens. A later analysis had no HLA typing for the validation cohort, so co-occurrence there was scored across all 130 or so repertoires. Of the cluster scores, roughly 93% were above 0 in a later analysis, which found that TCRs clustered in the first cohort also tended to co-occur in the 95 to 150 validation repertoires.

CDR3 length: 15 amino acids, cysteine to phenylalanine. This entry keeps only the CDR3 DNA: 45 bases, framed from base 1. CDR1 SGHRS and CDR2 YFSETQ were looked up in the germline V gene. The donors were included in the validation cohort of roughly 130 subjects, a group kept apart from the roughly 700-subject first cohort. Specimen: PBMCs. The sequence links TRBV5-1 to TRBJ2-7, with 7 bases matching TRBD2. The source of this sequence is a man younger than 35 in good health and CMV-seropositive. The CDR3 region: CASSGGAGVSSEQYF. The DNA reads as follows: TGCGCCAGCAGCGGAGGGGCGGGAGTGTCCTCCGAGCAGTACTTC.